These 2 T cell receptor beta chains originate from one sample sequenced in a study of blood T cell repertoires in COVID-19. Sequencing used immunoSEQ multiplex PCR; TCRdb keeps in-frame clones, though not all of them. The table includes 35,000 to 45,000 clones, roughly 84% detected once. The sample taken for sequencing was peripheral blood. The receptors originated from a man between 65 and 79 years old with acute or convalescent COVID-19.

The chain recombines TRBV18 with TRBJ2-2; D is unresolved. Germline lookup yields CDR1 KGHSH and CDR2 LQKENI. This CDR3 region has 14 residues. V lost 6 bases and J lost 3, with 11 bases in between. The CDR3 nucleotides are TGTGCCAGCTCCCTGAGTCAGGACACCGGGGAGCTGTTTTTT. Translating gives CASSLSQDTGELFF.

The V gene is TRBV5-1, the J gene TRBJ1-1; no clear D gene. The V gene's germline CDR1 is SGHRS and CDR2 YFSETQ. The CDR3 spans 13 residues. The germline V and J ends were trimmed by 4 bases and 0 bases, with 7 bases remaining between them. CDR3: CASSLTLNTEAFF. The CDR3 nucleotides are TGCGCCAGCAGCCTAACGCTGAACACTGAAGCTTTCTTT.